This T cell receptor beta chain was profiled in a study of cytomegalovirus exposure and HLA in healthy donors. 60 Vbeta and 13 Jbeta primers were used in PCR. Libraries were prepared by immunoSEQ multiplex PCR; TCRdb keeps only in-frame clonotypes and omits some of them. The sample carries approximately 130,000 clones, roughly 9.6% recorded once. The ends were cut back, 2 bases at V and 2 bases at J, with 12 bases in the middle. The CDR3 runs 15 residues. Germline CDR1 SGHRS, CDR2 YFSETQ. As to this clone: No antigen is known for it.

The study, taken as a whole, reports: As a later analysis showed, a missense DCLRE1C variant was linked to trimming of TCR beta V- and J-genes. A few V segments could not be told apart, such as TRBV6-2 and TRBV6-3, and were left out. Researchers catalogued 150 or so TCR beta chains as cytomegalovirus-associated.

This chain links TRBV5-1 with TRBJ2-3, with D tentatively TRBD2 (7 bases). Sequences were obtained from PBMCs. The source is a woman aged 35 to 49 in good health and CMV-seropositive. The CDR3 protein is CASSFGGGHTDTQYF. CDR3 DNA sequence: TGCGCCAGCAGCTTTGGGGGGGGGCACACAGATACGCAGTATTTT.